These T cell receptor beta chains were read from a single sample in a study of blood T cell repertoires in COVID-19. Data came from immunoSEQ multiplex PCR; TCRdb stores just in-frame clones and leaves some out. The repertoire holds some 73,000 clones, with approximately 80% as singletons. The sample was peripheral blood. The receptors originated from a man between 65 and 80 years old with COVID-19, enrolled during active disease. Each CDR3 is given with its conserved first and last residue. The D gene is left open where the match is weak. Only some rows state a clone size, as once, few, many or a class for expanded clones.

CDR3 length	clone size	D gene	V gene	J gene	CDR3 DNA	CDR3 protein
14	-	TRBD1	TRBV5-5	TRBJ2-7	TGTGCCAGCAACTGGGACAGGGGGCGATACGAGCAGTACTTC	CASNWDRGRYEQYF
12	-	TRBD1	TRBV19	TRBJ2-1	TGTGCCAGCCGAACCGACAGGGGTGAGCAGTTCTTC	CASRTDRGEQFF
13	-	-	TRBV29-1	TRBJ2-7	TGCAGCGGTACAGGGACCAATTCCTACGAGCAGTACTTC	CSGTGTNSYEQYF
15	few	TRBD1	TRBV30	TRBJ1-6	TGTGCCTGGAGCGCCGGACAGGGGTTTGGTTCACCCCTCCACTTT	CAWSAGQGFGSPLHF
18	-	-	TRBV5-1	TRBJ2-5	TGCGCCAGCAGCCACCCCCTGCGGAGGGAGGTGGTACAAGAGACCCAGTACTTC	CASSHPLRREVVQETQYF
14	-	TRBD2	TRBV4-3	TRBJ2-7	TGCGCCAGCAGCCCGGGACTAGCGGGAAGGAAGCAGTACTTC	CASSPGLAGRKQYF
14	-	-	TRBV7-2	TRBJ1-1	TGTGCCAGCAGTTCCGACAGATGGAACACTGAAGCTTTCTTT	CASSSDRWNTEAFF
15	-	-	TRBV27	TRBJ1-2	TGTGCCAGCAGTTTATCTCCATTGGAGATCTATGACTACACCTTC	CASSLSPLEIYDYTF
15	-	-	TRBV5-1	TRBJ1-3	TGCGCCAGCTGTCAATCAGGGGTAGCTGGAAACACCATATATTTT	CASCQSGVAGNTIYF
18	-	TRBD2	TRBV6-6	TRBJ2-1	TGTGCCAGCAGTCCACGGACTAGCGGGAGGTACTCCTACAATGAGCAGTTCTTC	CASSPRTSGRYSYNEQFF
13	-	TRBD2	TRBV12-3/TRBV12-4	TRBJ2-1	TGTGCCAGCAGTTTAGCAGCGGGAGAGGTGCAGTTCTTC	CASSLAAGEVQFF
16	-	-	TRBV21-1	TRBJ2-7	TGTGCCAGCAGCAATGTTTTGATAGGACAGGGGTACGAGCAGTACTTC	CASSNVLIGQGYEQYF
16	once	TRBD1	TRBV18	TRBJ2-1	TGTGCCAGCTCGCGGGCCGGGACAGGGATATACAATGAGCAGTTCTTC	CASSRAGTGIYNEQFF
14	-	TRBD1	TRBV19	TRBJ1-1	TGTGCCAGTAGGCGCGATCAGGGGGCCCGTGAAGCTTTCTTT	CASRRDQGAREAFF
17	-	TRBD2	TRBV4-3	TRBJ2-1	TGCGCCAGCAGCCAAGATTCCCTAGCGGGAGGCTACAATGAGCAGTTCTTC	CASSQDSLAGGYNEQFF
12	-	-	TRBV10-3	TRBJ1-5	TGTGCCATCAGTGGGAGTCATCAGCCCCAGCATTTT	CAISGSHQPQHF
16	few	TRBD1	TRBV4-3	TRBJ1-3	TGCGCCAGCAGCCGAATACAGGGGGGCGCTGGAAACACCATATATTTT	CASSRIQGGAGNTIYF
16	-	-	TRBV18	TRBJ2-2	TGTGCCAGCTCACCACCGGAGACAGGTGGGACCGGGGAGCTGTTTTTT	CASSPPETGGTGELFF
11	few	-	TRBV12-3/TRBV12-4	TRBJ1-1	TGTGCCAGCAGCGGTGCGGTTGAAGCTTTCTTT	CASSGAVEAFF
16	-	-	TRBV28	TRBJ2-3	TGTGCCAGCAGTGCGGCACTGGGATCAGGGCCAGATACGCAGTATTTT	CASSAALGSGPDTQYF
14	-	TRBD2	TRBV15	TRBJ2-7	TGTGCCACCGGGACTAGCGGGAGGGCCGGCGAGCAGTACTTC	CATGTSGRAGEQYF
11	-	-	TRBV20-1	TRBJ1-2	TGCAGTGGATGGCTTGACTATGGCTACACCTTC	CSGWLDYGYTF
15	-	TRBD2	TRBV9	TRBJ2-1	TGTGCCAGCAGCGAAAGCGGGAGGGCCCCGGATGAGCAGTTCTTC	CASSESGRAPDEQFF
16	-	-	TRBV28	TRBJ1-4	TGTGCCAGCAGTTTATGGCTTTGGGGGGAACAGGCAAAACTGTTTTTT	CASSLWLWGEQAKLFF
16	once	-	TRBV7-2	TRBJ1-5	TGTGCCAGCAGCTTGCAGGGGTTGTTTGGCAATCAGCCCCAGCATTTT	CASSLQGLFGNQPQHF
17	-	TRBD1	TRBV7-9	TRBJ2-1	TGTGCCAGCAGCTCATACCGGGACAGGGGTATCCACAATGAGCAGTTCTTC	CASSSYRDRGIHNEQFF
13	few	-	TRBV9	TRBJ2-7	TGTGCCAGCAGCCCCGGTGGGGGGTACGAGCAGTACTTC	CASSPGGGYEQYF
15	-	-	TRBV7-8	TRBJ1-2	TGTGCCAGCAGCCTCGTCGGGGGGACGGGATCTGGCTACACCTTC	CASSLVGGTGSGYTF
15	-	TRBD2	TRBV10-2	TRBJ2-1	TGCGCCAGCAGCCCCACAAGCGGGGAGTACAATGAGCAGTTCTTC	CASSPTSGEYNEQFF